These 14 T cell receptor beta chains were all obtained from the same sample, sequenced in a study of shared clonotypes between healthy human individuals. Profiling relied on immunoSEQ multiplex PCR, and the TCRdb table lists in-frame clones only, not all of them. In the table there are 110,000 or so clones, around two thirds of which are singletons. Material for sequencing was memory CD8+ T cells sorted from blood. The sample's subset: CD45RO+ cells pooled with CCR7-negative TemRA cells. The receptors were gathered from a woman under 40 in good health.

This chain uses TRBV28 with TRBJ1-2; 7 bases match TRBD1. After removal of 4 bases from V and 4 bases from J, the junction contained 15 bases not matched to a gene. Germline V gene lookup returns CDR1 MDHEN and CDR2 SYDVKM. This CDR3 contains 17 residues. Here the CDR3 reads CASSSGTEDQYRYGYTF. CDR3 DNA: TGTGCCAGCAGTTCCGGGACAGAGGACCAATACCGCTATGGCTACACCTTC.

This clone was seen ten or more times. The CDR3 spells CSVERREGNEQFF. The CDR3 region has the DNA TGCAGCGTTGAGCGCAGGGAGGGGAATGAGCAGTTCTTC. The rearrangement uses TRBV29-1 and TRBJ2-1, with 7 bases that match TRBD2. This CDR3 has 13 amino acids. The V gene's germline CDR1 is SQVTM and CDR2 ANQGSEA. J lost 7 bases, V lost 3 bases, and 6 bases had no gene match.

The table lists this clone with many counts. This chain joins TRBV12-2 and TRBJ2-7. TRBV12-2 is designated a pseudogene. CDR3 length: 14 amino acids. The CDR3 DNA is TGTGCAAGTCGCTTAGTCAGGAGCTACTACGAGCAGTACTTC. Protein: CASRLVRSYYEQYF.

This clone was seen just once. V and J are TRBV21-1 and TRBJ2-7; the table's D call of TRBD1 was not tested on the DNA. TRBV21-1 is a recognized pseudogene. This CDR3 contains 16 residues. CDR3 in amino acids: CASSGRGRDRGYEQYF. In DNA, the CDR3 is TGTGCCAGCAGCGGACGGGGGAGGGACAGGGGCTACGAGCAGTACTTC.

The chain employs TRBV5-8 and TRBJ2-2; 7 bases map to TRBD1. The CDR3 extends over 15 amino acids. Germline CDR1 and CDR2: SGHTS and YDEGEE. Trimming at V came to 9 bases and at J to 1 base, leaving 9 bases not matched to a gene. This CDR3 reads CAILPTGMNTGELFF. DNA for the CDR3: TGTGCCATTCTGCCGACAGGGATGAACACCGGGGAGCTGTTTTTT. The full variable domain, its missing parts supplied by reference TRBV5-8 and TRBJ2-2, is EAGVTQSPTHLIKTRGQQATLRCSPISGHTSVYWYQQALGLGLQFLLWYDEGEERNRGNFPPRFSGRQFPNYSSELNVNALELEDSALYLCAILPTGMNTGELFFGEGSRLTVL.

In this sample, this clone turned up a few times. The rearrangement uses TRBV6-1 and TRBJ2-1, with D perhaps matching TRBD1 or TRBD2 (5 bases each). The CDR3 is made up of 14 amino acids. The germline V gene encodes CDR1 MNHNS and CDR2 SASEGT. Trimming pared 4 bases from V and 3 bases from J, leaving 10 bases between. CDR3 nucleotide sequence: TGTGCCAGCAGTGCGGGACCGGACTACAATGAGCAGTTCTTC. It translates to CASSAGPDYNEQFF.

This clone was detected only once. The chain combines TRBV6-1 with TRBJ2-1; 11 bases are shared with TRBD2. The CDR3 runs to 16 residues. CDR1 MNHNS and CDR2 SASEGT come from the germline V gene. The V and J ends lost 4 bases and 6 bases, in that order; junction bases with no gene match: 8. The CDR3 sequence is CASSGLAGGRGNEQFF. The DNA of the CDR3 is TGTGCCAGCAGTGGTTTAGCGGGAGGGAGGGGCAATGAGCAGTTCTTC.

This clone was seen just once. This chain links TRBV6-5 with TRBJ2-3; TRBD2 might be the D (5 bases). The V gene lost 0 bases and the J gene lost 1 base, with 11 bases spanning the gap. CDR3 length equals 16 residues. Germline CDR1 MNHEY, CDR2 SVGAGI. CDR3 nucleotides: TGTGCCAGCAGTTACTCTCTGGGAGACGGCACAGATACGCAGTATTTT. Translated: CASSYSLGDGTDTQYF.

The table lists this clone with many counts. The rearrangement links TRBV27 to TRBJ2-7; 9 positions match TRBD1. Trimming removed 7 bases from V and 1 base from J; junction bases left unmatched: 5. CDR3 length: 14 amino acids. Germline CDR1 reads MNHEY; CDR2 reads SMNVEV (reference sequence). This CDR3 reads CASTGGTGSYEQYF. CDR3 DNA sequence: TGTGCCAGCACTGGAGGGACAGGGTCCTACGAGCAGTACTTC.

CDR3 region: CASSGTGDASNEQFF. In DNA, the CDR3 is TGTGCCAGCAGTGGGACAGGGGATGCAAGCAATGAGCAGTTCTTC. The chain joins TRBV6-4 to TRBJ2-1; 9 bases align to TRBD1. V dropped 4 bases and J dropped 6; count of bases not matched to a gene: 7. This CDR3 region has 15 residues. CDR1 MRHNA and CDR2 SNTAGT come from the germline V gene.

This clone was counted only a few times. CDR3 region: CASSLWGNGANVLTF. The DNA of the CDR3 is TGTGCCAGCAGTTTATGGGGAAATGGGGCCAACGTCCTGACTTTC. The genes are TRBV27 and TRBJ2-6; the D is unclear. V dropped 1 base and J dropped 3 bases, with 7 bases sitting between them. From germline, CDR1 is MNHEY and CDR2 SMNVEV (reference sequence). The CDR3 contains 15 residues.

This clone was counted a single time. The CDR3 DNA follows: TGCGCCAGCCAAGGTGGACAGCTAGCGTACCAAGAGACCCAGTACTTC. It specifies CASQGGQLAYQETQYF. The genes are TRBV5-1 and TRBJ2-5, with D perhaps given as TRBD1 or TRBD2 (6 bases each). The CDR3 runs to 16 residues. Germline CDR1 SGHRS, CDR2 YFSETQ. Trimming pared 7 bases from V and 0 bases from J, leaving 19 bases between.

The chain uses TRBV7-2 and TRBJ2-7; TRBD2 matches 11 bases. Germline lookup yields CDR1 SGHTA and CDR2 FQGNSA. This CDR3 contains 15 residues. V was pared by 0 bases and J by 6 bases, with 4 bases of the junction left unmatched. The CDR3 sequence: CASSLAASGRSEQYF. CDR3 coding DNA: TGTGCCAGCAGCTTAGCAGCTAGCGGGAGGTCCGAGCAGTACTTC.

V gene TRBV5-4 combines with J gene TRBJ2-1; D is unclear. V gave up 1 base and J gave up 2 bases, with 10 bases separating them. Germline-derived CDR1 and CDR2 are SGHNT and YYREEE (reference sequence). The CDR3 contains 15 residues. The chain's CDR3 is CASSLSPFPYNEQFF. The CDR3 DNA sequence: TGTGCCAGCAGCTTGTCCCCCTTTCCCTACAATGAGCAGTTCTTC.